The 13 T cell receptor beta chains below all came from one sample that was sequenced in a study of T-cell memory formation after mild COVID-19. Using its own MiXCR run on the 5' RACE reads, TCRdb lists one record per CDR3 protein. The sample carries hundreds of thousands of distinct CDR3 sequences, roughly a fifth recorded once. Sequencing was performed on PBMCs or a T cell subset sorted from them (not recorded which). All receptors derive from a man aged 18-30 years who had mild COVID-19 (a few samples of this study predate the infection). Cell type and time point are not known.

This clonotype showed up many times. The genes are TRBV20-1 and TRBJ2-1; 9 nucleotides agree with TRBD2. This CDR3 contains 14 residues. Losses at the gene ends were 6 bases for V and 9 bases for J; bases not matched to a gene: 12. CDR1 DFQATT and CDR2 SNEGSKA come from the germline V gene (reference sequence). Here the CDR3 reads CSAPPRTSDAEQFF. The CDR3 nucleotides read TGCAGTGCCCCTCCGAGGACTAGCGATGCTGAGCAGTTCTTC.

The rearrangement joins TRBV5-1 to TRBJ2-7; weak D call: TRBD1 (5 bases). With 5 bases removed from V and 6 bases from J, the gap between germline ends came to 12 bases. The CDR3 covers 12 residues. Germline values: CDR1 SGHRS, CDR2 YFSETQ. CDR3 sequence (DNA): TGCGCCAGCAGATCCCCAGGGTCCGAGCAGTACTTC. It is translated as CASRSPGSEQYF. Together with reference TRBV5-1 and TRBJ2-7, the CDR3 gives the full variable domain: KAGVTQTPRYLIKTRGQQVTLSCSPISGHRSVSWYQQTPGQGLQFLFEYFSETQRNKGNFPGRFSGRQFSNSRSEMNVSTLELGDSALYLCASRSPGSEQYFGPGTRLTVT.

In its sample, this clonotype was seen many times. V and J are TRBV5-1 and TRBJ2-1; D is uncertain. V was trimmed by 3 bases and J by 5 bases, leaving 9 bases between them. This CDR3 comprises 13 residues. Looked up from germline, CDR1 is SGHRS and CDR2 is YFSETQ. In nucleotides, the CDR3 is TGCGCCAGCAGCTCCGACCCAAACAATGAGCAGTTCTTC. Encoded protein: CASSSDPNNEQFF.

The sample holds a few counts of this clonotype. CDR3 in DNA: TGTGCCAGCAGCGGACGGGACACCGGGGAGCTGTTTTTT. It codes for CASSGRDTGELFF. This rearrangement joins TRBV3-1 to TRBJ2-2; D not certain. CDR1 and CDR2 (germline): LGHDT, YNNKEL (reference sequence). V was cut by 5 bases and J by 3 bases, with 7 bases left in between. This CDR3 has 13 amino acids.

This clonotype was detected a few times. CDR3 residues: CASSDLTGGRINSPLHF. DNA of the CDR3: TGTGCCAGCAGTGATTTGACCGGGGGACGGATTAATTCACCCCTCCACTTT. The chain combines TRBV25-1 with TRBJ1-6; weak D call: TRBD1 (5 bases). CDR3 size: 17 residues. Per the germline V gene, CDR1 is MGHDK and CDR2 is SYGVNS. Trimming shortened V by 3 bases and J by 6 bases, and 18 bases separated the two germline ends.

This clonotype was recorded a few times. CDR3 DNA sequence: TGCGCCAGCAGCTTGGACCCAAACGGTGAAGCTTTCTTT. This sequence encodes CASSLDPNGEAFF. The J gene is TRBJ1-1, the V gene TRBV5-1; no reliable D call. V lost 0 bases and J 7 bases, leaving 10 bases between the germline ends. CDR1 and CDR2 (germline): SGHRS, YFSETQ. This CDR3 is built from 13 residues.

This clonotype turned up a few times. V is TRBV6-5 and J is TRBJ1-1; D unclear. Deletions cut 6 bases from V and 5 bases from J, with 22 bases between. There are 16 residues in the CDR3. Germline CDR1 MNHEY, CDR2 SVGAGI. The CDR3 loop reads CASSPLDGRVRTEAFF. The CDR3 region has the DNA TGTGCCAGCAGCCCCTTAGACGGGAGGGTTCGAACTGAAGCTTTCTTT.

This clonotype was picked up a small number of times. The chain employs TRBV20-1 and TRBJ2-2, with D perhaps being TRBD1 or TRBD2 (5 bases each). CDR3 length equals 14 residues. Per the germline V gene, CDR1 is DFQATT and CDR2 is SNEGSKA (reference sequence). Trimming shortened V by 5 bases and J by 0 bases, and 10 bases separated the two germline ends. The CDR3, as DNA: TGCAGTGCTGGGGGACGGCCGAACACCGGGGAGCTGTTTTTT. This translates into CSAGGRPNTGELFF.

The sample holds a few counts of this clonotype. The CDR3 DNA follows: TGCGCCAGCAGCTCGGCTAGCGGGGGGGGCTCTCCCCAGTACTTC. This codes for CASSSASGGGSPQYF. This chain connects TRBV5-1 to TRBJ2-5; 12 bases align to TRBD2. V gave up 3 bases and J gave up 9 bases; unmatched junction bases: 9. The CDR3 has 15 residues. CDR1 is SGHRS and CDR2 is YFSETQ in the germline V gene.

The sample holds a few counts of this clonotype. The rearrangement links TRBV7-8 to TRBJ1-1, with 8 bases identical to TRBD1. Unmatched junction bases numbered 5, after V lost 4 bases and J lost 1 base. CDR3 length equals 15 residues. The germline gives CDR1 SGHVS, CDR2 FQNEAQ. Here the CDR3 DNA reads TGTGCCAGCAGCTCGAGGGACAGGAGGAACACTGAAGCTTTCTTT. It translates to CASSSRDRRNTEAFF.

This chain connects TRBV28 to TRBJ1-2; D is possibly TRBD1 (5 bases). V dropped 2 bases and J dropped 4 bases, with 11 bases sitting between them. Germline V gives CDR1 MDHEN, CDR2 SYDVKM. The CDR3 is 14 amino acids. The CDR3: CASSLGAGPYGYTF. CDR3 coding DNA: TGTGCCAGCAGTTTAGGGGCAGGACCCTATGGCTACACCTTC.

This clonotype has just a few counts. This chain links TRBV6-5 with TRBJ1-2; D gene uncertain. V lost 6 bases to trimming and J lost 0 bases, with 17 bases between them. The CDR3 contains 16 residues. From germline, CDR1 is MNHEY and CDR2 SVGAGI. The CDR3 is CASSPGGPDSNYGYTF. In DNA, the CDR3 is TGTGCCAGCAGCCCCGGAGGGCCTGATTCTAACTATGGCTACACCTTC.

The genes are TRBV14 and TRBJ2-7; TRBD1 aligns across 8 bases. Germline V CDR1 and CDR2: SGHDN, FVKESK. The CDR3 sequence is 14 residues long. The trim removed 5 bases at V and 5 bases at J, leaving 8 bases unmatched. CDR3 sequence (DNA): TGTGCCAGCAGCTACGGACAGGGCTTTAACGAGCAGTACTTC. This sequence encodes CASSYGQGFNEQYF.